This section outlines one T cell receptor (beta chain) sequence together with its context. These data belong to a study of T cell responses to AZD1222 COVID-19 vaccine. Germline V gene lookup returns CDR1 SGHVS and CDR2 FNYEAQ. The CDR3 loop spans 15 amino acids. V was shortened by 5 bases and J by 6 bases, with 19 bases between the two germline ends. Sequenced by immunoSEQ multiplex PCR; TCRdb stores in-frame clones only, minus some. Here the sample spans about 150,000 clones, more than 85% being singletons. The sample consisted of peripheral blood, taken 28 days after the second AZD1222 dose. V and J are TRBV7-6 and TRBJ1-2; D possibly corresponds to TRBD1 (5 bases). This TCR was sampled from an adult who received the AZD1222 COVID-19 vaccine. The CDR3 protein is CASSNTHGGLDGYTF. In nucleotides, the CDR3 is TGTGCCAGCAGCAACACTCATGGGGGTTTGGATGGCTACACCTTC.